The next 7 T cell receptor beta chains were all read from a single sample in a study of T cell repertoires in cytomegalovirus infection. TCRdb used MiXCR to reprocess the reads, holding one entry per CDR3 protein. The data contain some 940,000 distinct CDR3 sequences, around 30% of them singletons. No antigen has been assigned to these receptors. The source material was cultured CD8+ T cells from PBMCs, sampled from culture after CMV antigen stimulation. The receptors come from a human donor in good health (CMV status not recorded). Some clones in this sample may be carry-over from other donors' samples.

This clonotype came up a few times. This chain connects TRBV28 to TRBJ1-6; the D is unclear. With 1 base removed from V and 9 bases from J, the gap between germline ends came to 10 bases. This CDR3 contains 14 residues. Germline V gene data show CDR1 as MDHEN and CDR2 as SYDVKM. This chain's CDR3 is CASSLSSGSSPLHF. The CDR3, as DNA: TGTGCCAGCAGTTTATCGTCGGGCAGTTCACCCCTCCACTTT. Full variable domain (remainder filled in from reference TRBV28 and TRBJ1-6): DVKVTQSSRYLVKRTGEKVFLECVQDMDHENMFWYRQDPGLGLRLIYFSYDVKMKEKGDIPEGYSVSREKKERFSLILESASTNQTSMYLCASSLSSGSSPLHFGNGTRLTVT.

This clonotype was recorded a few times. A read error may account for a junction end that differs from germline. This chain uses TRBV4-1 with TRBJ2-3; possibly TRBD2 for D (5 bases). Germline assignment: CDR1 MGHRA and CDR2 YSYEKL. The CDR3 has 13 amino acids. CDR3 loop: CASSDPLEDPKYF. The CDR3 nucleotides are TGTGCCAGCAGCGATCCCCTGGAGGATCCGAAGTATTTT.

This clonotype turned up a few times. The J gene is TRBJ1-5, the V gene TRBV10-3, with 7 bases fitting TRBD1. CDR1 and CDR2 (germline): ENHRY, SYGVKD. There are 20 residues in the CDR3. V shed 0 bases and J 0 bases; nucleotides not matched to a gene: 14. The CDR3 DNA is TGTGCCATCAGTGAGTCGTATGTCGGGCAGGGGGACTATAGCAATCAGCCCCAGCATTTT. Its protein is CAISESYVGQGDYSNQPQHF.

This clonotype was recorded a few times. The V gene is TRBV25-1, the J gene TRBJ1-4, with D perhaps matching TRBD1 (5 bases). The CDR3 length is 15 residues. V gave up 3 bases and J gave up 3 bases, with 11 bases separating them. From germline, CDR1 is MGHDK and CDR2 SYGVNS. The chain's CDR3 is CASSELRGANEKLFF. CDR3 sequence (DNA): TGTGCCAGCAGTGAGTTAAGGGGTGCTAATGAAAAACTGTTTTTT.

The chain joins TRBV4-1 to TRBJ2-2; 8 bases match TRBD2. Germline CDR1 reads MGHRA; CDR2 reads YSYEKL. This CDR3 spans 16 amino acids. Trimming cost V 4 bases and J 6 bases; bases outside gene matches: 10. CDR3 nucleotide sequence: TGCGCCAGCAGCCTGGGACGGGGGGGGCTGGCCGGGGAGCTGTTTTTT. Its protein is CASSLGRGGLAGELFF.

This clonotype was counted only a few times. The V and J genes are TRBV24-1 and TRBJ2-1; 8 bases are a match to TRBD1. The CDR3 covers 14 residues. Germline loops: CDR1 KGHDR, CDR2 SFDVKD. V lost 10 bases to trimming and J lost 6 bases; unmatched junction nucleotides: 10. CDR3 sequence: CATADRGHGNEQFF. In DNA, the CDR3 is TGTGCCACGGCAGACAGGGGCCACGGCAATGAGCAGTTCTTC.

This clonotype was found a few times. The chain uses TRBV10-3 and TRBJ1-5; D perhaps matches TRBD1 (5 bases). Germline V lookup: CDR1 ENHRY, CDR2 SYGVKD. The CDR3 length is 13 residues. Trimming took 3 bases from V and 6 from J, leaving 9 bases between them. CDR3 coding DNA: TGTGCCATCAGTGACCTACAGGTTCAGCCCCAGCATTTT. This gives the protein CAISDLQVQPQHF.